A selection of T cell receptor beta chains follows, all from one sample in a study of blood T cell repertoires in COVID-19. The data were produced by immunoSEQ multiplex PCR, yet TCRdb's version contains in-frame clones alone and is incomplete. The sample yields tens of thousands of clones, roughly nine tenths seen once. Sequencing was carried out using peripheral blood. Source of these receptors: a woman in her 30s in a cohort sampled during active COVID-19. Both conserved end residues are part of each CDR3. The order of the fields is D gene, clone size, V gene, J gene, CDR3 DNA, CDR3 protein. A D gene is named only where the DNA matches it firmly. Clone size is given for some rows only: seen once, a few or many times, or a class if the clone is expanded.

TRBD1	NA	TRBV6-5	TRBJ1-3	TGTGCCAGCAGTTCACCGGGACAGGGGGCAGAAAACACCATATATTTT	CASSSPGQGAENTIYF
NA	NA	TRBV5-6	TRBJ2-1	TGTGCCAGCAGCTTGGAGAGGCAGGGGCGCCTGTTCTTC	CASSLERQGRLFF
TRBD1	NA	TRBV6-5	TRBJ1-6	TGTGCCAGCAGTTCCCCGGGACAGAATTCACCCCTCCACTTT	CASSSPGQNSPLHF
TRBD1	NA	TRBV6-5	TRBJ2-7	TGTGCCAGCAGTTTCACCGGGACAGGGGAACTTTACGAGCAGTACTTC	CASSFTGTGELYEQYF
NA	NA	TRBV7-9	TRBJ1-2	TGTGCCAGCAGACCGGGGATAGGGTCAACTAACTATGGCTACACCTTC	CASRPGIGSTNYGYTF
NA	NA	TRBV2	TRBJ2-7	TGTGCCAGCAGACCGGACAGCTACGAGCAGTACTTC	CASRPDSYEQYF
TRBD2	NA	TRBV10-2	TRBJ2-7	TGCGCCACCTCGCACACCTTAGCGGGAGGGAGGAACGAGCAGTACTTC	CATSHTLAGGRNEQYF
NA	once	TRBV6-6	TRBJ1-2	TGTGCCAGCAGTACCCGACAGCCGCGCTATGGCTACACCTTC	CASSTRQPRYGYTF
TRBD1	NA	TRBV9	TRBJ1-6	TGTGCCAGCAGCGATCGACAGGGGACCGTCGGGGCCCTCCACTTT	CASSDRQGTVGALHF
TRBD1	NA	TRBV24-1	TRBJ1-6	TGTGCCACCAGTGACCGGACAGGGAGCAATTCACCCCTCCACTTT	CATSDRTGSNSPLHF
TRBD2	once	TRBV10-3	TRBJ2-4	TGTGCCATCAGTGAGAGGGCTAGCGGGAGCCTGGAGGCCAAAAACATTCAGTACTTC	CAISERASGSLEAKNIQYF
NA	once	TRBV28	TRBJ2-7	TGTGCCAGCGACTCTCTTTGGGGCAGCCTCACTTACGAGCAGTACTTC	CASDSLWGSLTYEQYF
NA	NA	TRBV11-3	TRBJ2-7	TGTGCCAGCAGACAGAACAGGGTGCGGATCCCCGACGAGCAGTACTTC	CASRQNRVRIPDEQYF
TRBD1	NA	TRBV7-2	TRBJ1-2	TGTGCCAGCAGCTTAGCAGGGGGCAGTTCGGGTGGCTACACCTTC	CASSLAGGSSGGYTF
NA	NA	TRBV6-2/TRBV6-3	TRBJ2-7	TGTGCCAGCAGTCTCCGGGGGTTTTCCTACGAGCAGTACTTC	CASSLRGFSYEQYF
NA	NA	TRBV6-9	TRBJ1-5	TGTGCCAGCAGTCACTTGGACACCCTCCCGGGCAATCAGCCCCAGCATTTT	CASSHLDTLPGNQPQHF
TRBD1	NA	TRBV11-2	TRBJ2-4	TGTGCCAGCACTTTGGGACCGGGACAGCCTATCCCCAAAAACATTCAGTACTTC	CASTLGPGQPIPKNIQYF
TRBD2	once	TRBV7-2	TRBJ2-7	TGTGCCAGCAGCTTAGCGATCGTGACTAGCGGGAAGACGGGCGAGCAGTACTTC	CASSLAIVTSGKTGEQYF
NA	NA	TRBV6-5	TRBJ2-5	TGTGCCAGCAGTTACGCCCCAGGGGGAGGTGGAAAGACCCAGTACTTC	CASSYAPGGGGKTQYF
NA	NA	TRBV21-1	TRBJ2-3	TGTGCCAGCAGCAAATTAAAAGTGGAGTGCACAGATACGCAGTATTTT	CASSKLKVECTDTQYF
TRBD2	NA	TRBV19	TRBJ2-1	TGTGCCAGTAGTCTTGGACTAGTATTTGAGCAGTTCTTC	CASSLGLVFEQFF
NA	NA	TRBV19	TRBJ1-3	TGTGCCAGTAGGGACGGGGTGGGGAGACGTGGAAACACCATATATTTT	CASRDGVGRRGNTIYF
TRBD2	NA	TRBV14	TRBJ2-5	TGTGCCAGCAGCCAAGGCGGGAGAGGTATTGGAGAGACCCAGTACTTC	CASSQGGRGIGETQYF
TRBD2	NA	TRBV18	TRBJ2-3	TGTGCCAGCTCACCAGTAGCGGGAGGAACAGATACGCAGTATTTT	CASSPVAGGTDTQYF
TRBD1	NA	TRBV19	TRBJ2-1	TGTGCCAGTAGGGGAAATACAGGGGGCCCTAACAATGAGCAGTTCTTC	CASRGNTGGPNNEQFF
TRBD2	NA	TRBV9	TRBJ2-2	TGTGCCAGCAGCGTTACAGACTGGGAGGGGTCCGGGGAGCTGTTTTTT	CASSVTDWEGSGELFF
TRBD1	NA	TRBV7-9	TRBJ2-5	TGTGCCAGCAGCTTAGACCGTGGCAGGGGGCAGGGCGAGACCCAGTACTTC	CASSLDRGRGQGETQYF
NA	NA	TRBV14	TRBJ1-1	TGTGCCAGCAGCCAGATGACAGGAGACACTGAAGCTTTCTTT	CASSQMTGDTEAFF